The 13 T cell receptor beta chains presented below share a single source sample, sequenced in a study of CD4 T cells in relation to SARS-CoV-2 and coronaviruses. Assay: immunoSEQ multiplex PCR; the TCRdb copy retains only in-frame clones and omits some. Of around 20,000 clones in the sample, roughly 73% were seen once. For these receptors, no antigen is known. The unexposed donors gave CD4+ T cells in 2011-2018, prior to COVID-19. Isolation of CD4+ T cells took place after around eleven days in culture. Sequenced material: CD4+ T cells from PBMCs, cultured in vitro. Every receptor here comes from a human donor in good health.

The J gene is TRBJ2-3, the V gene TRBV18; 7 positions match TRBD2. Germline CDR1 is KGHSH and CDR2 is LQKENI. The CDR3 sequence is 16 residues long. The V segment lost 1 base and the J segment 0 bases; nucleotides outside the gene matches: 4. The CDR3, as DNA: TGTGCCAGCTCACCACGAGCGGGACTAAGCACAGATACGCAGTATTTT. This sequence encodes CASSPRAGLSTDTQYF.

This clone has more than one count but fewer than ten. V is TRBV5-4 and J is TRBJ2-7; D gene unclear. CDR1 SGHNT and CDR2 YYREEE come from the germline V gene (reference sequence). V lost 4 bases to trimming and J lost 4 bases, with 9 bases between them. This CDR3 contains 12 residues. The CDR3 DNA follows: TGTGCCAGCAGCACCGACCAGTACGAGCAGTACTTC. Its protein product is CASSTDQYEQYF.

This clone was detected only a few times. The rearrangement links TRBV5-6 to TRBJ1-5, with TRBD1 matching over 8 bases. J gave up 6 bases and V 4 bases, and 12 bases lay outside the gene matches. Germline V lookup: CDR1 SGHDT, CDR2 YYEEEE. The CDR3 spans 16 residues. The CDR3 spells CASSTADRVGTQPQHF. The CDR3 bases are TGTGCCAGCAGCACAGCGGACAGGGTAGGCACTCAGCCCCAGCATTTT. Full variable domain (outside the CDR3, taken from reference TRBV5-6 and TRBJ1-5): DAGVTQSPTHLIKTRGQQVTLRCSPKSGHDTVSWYQQALGQGPQFIFQYYEEEERQRGNFPDRFSGHQFPNYSSELNVNALLLGDSALYLCASSTADRVGTQPQHFGDGTRLSIL.

The chain couples TRBV9 to TRBJ2-7, with D possibly being TRBD1 or TRBD2 (6 bases each). The CDR3 length is 15 residues. V was cut by 2 bases and J by 2 bases, with 14 bases left in between. The V gene's germline CDR1 is SGDLS and CDR2 YYNGEE. The CDR3 nucleotides are TGTGCCAGCAGCGTTGGCGGGGACAACGCCTACGAGCAGTACTTC. Encoded protein: CASSVGGDNAYEQYF.

This sequence joins TRBV27 and TRBJ2-7, with TRBD1 as a possible D gene (6 bases). This CDR3 contains 14 residues. Per the germline V gene, CDR1 is MNHEY and CDR2 is SMNVEV (reference sequence). Trimming cost V 6 bases and J 0 bases, with 12 bases left between them. CDR3 protein: CASRYRVSSYEQYF. CDR3 sequence (DNA): TGTGCCAGCAGATACAGGGTTTCCTCCTACGAGCAGTACTTC.

The chain combines TRBV30 with TRBJ1-1, with D unresolved. The CDR3 consists of 12 residues. Trimming removed 3 bases at V and 1 base at J, with 6 bases between. The germline gives CDR1 GTSNPN, CDR2 SVGIG (reference sequence). The DNA for the CDR3 is TGTGCCTGGAGCCCGACGAACACTGAAGCTTTCTTT. It encodes CAWSPTNTEAFF.

This rearrangement joins TRBV9 to TRBJ2-5; TRBD1 agrees at 9 bases. J lost 0 bases, V lost 3 bases, and 3 bases had no gene match. Germline V CDR1 and CDR2: SGDLS, YYNGEE. CDR3 size: 15 residues. DNA for the CDR3: TGTGCCAGCAGCGCGAGGGACAGGGACCAAGAGACCCAGTACTTC. This translates into CASSARDRDQETQYF.

The rearrangement links TRBV11-2 to TRBJ2-4; 7 nucleotides match TRBD2. The CDR3 consists of 18 residues. The germline V gene encodes CDR1 SGHAT and CDR2 FQNNGV. V shed 0 bases and J 0 bases; nucleotides not matched to a gene: 8. CDR3 bases: TGTGCCAGCAGCTTAGATCGTCCGGGGACTATAGCCAAAAACATTCAGTACTTC. It is translated as CASSLDRPGTIAKNIQYF. The variable domain in full, with the rest retrieved from reference TRBV11-2 and TRBJ2-4, is EAGVAQSPRYKIIEKRQSVAFWCNPISGHATLYWYQQILGQGPKLLIQFQNNGVVDDSQLPKDRFSAERLKGVDSTLKIQPAKLEDSAVYLCASSLDRPGTIAKNIQYFGAGTRLSVL.

The chain carries TRBV3-1 (or the pseudogene TRBV3-2) and TRBJ1-6, with a weak D call TRBD1 (6 bases). The V gene lost 1 base and the J gene lost 8 bases, with 15 bases spanning the gap. There are 16 residues in the CDR3. Per the germline V gene, CDR1 is LGHDT and CDR2 is YNNKEL (reference sequence). This CDR3 is CASSQVGGRGYSPLHF. The CDR3 DNA reads as TGTGCCAGCAGCCAAGTTGGGGGCAGGGGTTATTCACCCCTCCACTTT.

The rearrangement uses TRBV28 and TRBJ2-2; 13 nucleotides align to TRBD2. This CDR3 contains 18 residues. The V and J ends lost 3 bases and 0 bases, in that order; junction bases with no gene match: 4. Germline loops: CDR1 MDHEN, CDR2 SYDVKM. CDR3 loop: CASSFSGLAGANTGELFF. The DNA for the CDR3 is TGTGCCAGCAGTTTCTCCGGACTAGCGGGAGCGAACACCGGGGAGCTGTTTTTT.

The J gene is TRBJ1-2, the V gene TRBV13, with D possibly being TRBD1 (5 bases). This CDR3 has 16 residues. CDR1 and CDR2 (germline): PRHDT, FYEKMQ (reference sequence). Trimming stripped 3 bases from V and 0 bases from J, with 14 bases between. The CDR3 DNA is TGTGCCAGCAGCTTGAGGGGACGGTGGACTAACTATGGCTACACCTTC. This translates into CASSLRGRWTNYGYTF.

The rearrangement joins TRBV5-6 to TRBJ1-2; 7 nucleotides align to TRBD1. This CDR3 comprises 15 residues. Per the germline V gene, CDR1 is SGHDT and CDR2 is YYEEEE. The V and J ends lost 3 bases and 7 bases, in that order; junction bases with no gene match: 12. CDR3 DNA sequence: TGTGCCAGCAGCTCTTACGGGACAGCGCTATCTGGCTACACCTTC. It encodes CASSSYGTALSGYTF.

The rearrangement uses TRBV19 and TRBJ2-4; 9 nucleotides match TRBD1. The V gene end was trimmed by 9 bases and the J gene end by 6 bases; junction bases not matched to a gene: 12. Looked up from germline, CDR1 is LNHDA and CDR2 is SQIVND (reference sequence). The CDR3 is made up of 15 amino acids. CDR3 sequence (DNA): TGTGCCAGCACCCGAACTCCGGGACAGGGAAACATTCAGTACTTC. This sequence encodes CASTRTPGQGNIQYF.